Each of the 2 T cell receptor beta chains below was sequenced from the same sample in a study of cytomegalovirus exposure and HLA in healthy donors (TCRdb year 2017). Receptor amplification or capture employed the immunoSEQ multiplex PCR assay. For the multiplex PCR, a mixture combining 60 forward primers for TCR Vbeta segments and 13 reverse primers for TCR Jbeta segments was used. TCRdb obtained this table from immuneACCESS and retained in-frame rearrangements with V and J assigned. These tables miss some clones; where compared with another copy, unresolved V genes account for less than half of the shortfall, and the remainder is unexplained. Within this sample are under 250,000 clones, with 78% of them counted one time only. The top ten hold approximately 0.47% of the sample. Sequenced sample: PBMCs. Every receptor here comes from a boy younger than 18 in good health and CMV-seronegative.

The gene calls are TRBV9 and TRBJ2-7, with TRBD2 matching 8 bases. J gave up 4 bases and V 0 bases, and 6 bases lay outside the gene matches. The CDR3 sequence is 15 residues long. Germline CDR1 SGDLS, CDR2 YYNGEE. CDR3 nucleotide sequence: TGTGCCAGCAGCGTAGTAGCGGGGTCGCCTTACGAGCAGTACTTC. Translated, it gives CASSVVAGSPYEQYF.

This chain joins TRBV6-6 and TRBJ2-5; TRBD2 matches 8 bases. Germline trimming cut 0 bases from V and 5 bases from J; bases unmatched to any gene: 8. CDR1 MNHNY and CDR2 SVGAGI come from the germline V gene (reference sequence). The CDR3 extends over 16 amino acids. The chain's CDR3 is CASSYSNPGGGETQYF. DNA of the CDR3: TGTGCCAGCAGTTACTCGAATCCGGGAGGGGGGGAGACCCAGTACTTC.